These 17 T cell receptor beta chains share one sample of origin, sequenced in a study of vaccination effects on CD4 cells after COVID-19. Clones were read by immunoSEQ multiplex PCR, and TCRdb kept only the in-frame ones, dropping some. This sample has under 65,000 clones, with 76% found just once. Their antigen targets remain unknown. Viral peptide pools were used in the ViraFEST assay to expand antigen-specific CD4+ T cells, and sequencing came afterward. Isolating CD4+ T cells followed approximately nine days of culture. From March to December 2020, the person had a SARS-CoV-2 infection that was confirmed by PCR. The source material was CD4+ T cells from PBMCs cultured with HIV peptides, sampled before COVID-19 vaccination. Documented subset: HIV-1 Nef peptide pool negative control/reference culture. The receptors stem from a human donor who had a prior SARS-CoV-2 infection.

The V call is TRBV6-5, the J call TRBJ2-1; D is ambiguous. Trimming removed 5 bases from V and 2 bases from J, with 1 base in between. The CDR3 consists of 11 residues. Germline assignment: CDR1 MNHEY and CDR2 SVGAGI. CDR3 protein: CASSTYNEQFF. For the CDR3, the DNA is TGTGCCAGCAGTACCTACAATGAGCAGTTCTTC.

This sequence joins TRBV19 and TRBJ1-2, with TRBD1 as a possible D gene (6 bases). This CDR3 is built from 14 residues. Looked up from germline, CDR1 is LNHDA and CDR2 is SQIVND (reference sequence). V was pared by 5 bases and J by 4 bases, with 14 bases between. The DNA for the CDR3 is TGTGCCAGTAGTCCCTACCAGGGGACCTATGGCTACACCTTC. It specifies CASSPYQGTYGYTF.

The gene calls are TRBV27 and TRBJ1-6; a possible D gene is TRBD1 (5 bases). This CDR3 is 15 amino acids long. Trimming removed 4 bases from V and 5 bases from J, with 12 bases in between. Germline loops: CDR1 MNHEY, CDR2 SMNVEV (reference sequence). Here the CDR3 reads CASSSIPTDNSPLHF. For the CDR3, the DNA is TGTGCCAGCAGTTCGATACCGACAGATAATTCACCCCTCCACTTT.

The chain combines TRBV5-1 with TRBJ2-3; D gene ambiguous. Trimming took 1 base from V and 3 from J, leaving 9 bases between them. In germline, CDR1 is SGHRS, CDR2 YFSETQ. The CDR3 totals 14 residues. The CDR3 DNA reads as TGCGCCAGCAGCTTGACCACAGTTACAGATACGCAGTATTTT. Translation: CASSLTTVTDTQYF.

The V gene is TRBV5-6, the J gene TRBJ1-2; D remains unclear. From germline, CDR1 is SGHDT and CDR2 YYEEEE. The CDR3 sequence is 14 residues long. The V end lost 3 bases, the J end lost 8 bases, and 17 bases lay between the germline ends. The CDR3 region has the DNA TGTGCCAGCAGCTCACCCGCAGTCTCTTGGGGCTACACCTTC. Translating it yields CASSSPAVSWGYTF.

The chain links TRBV4-3 to TRBJ2-2, with 7 bases fitting TRBD1. Germline loops: CDR1 LGHNA, CDR2 YSLEER. Trimming cost V 9 bases and J 4 bases; bases outside gene matches: 14. The CDR3 is 16 residues long. The CDR3 sequence: CASTDGRQGRTGELFF. CDR3 in DNA: TGCGCCAGTACCGACGGTAGACAGGGACGCACCGGGGAGCTGTTTTTT.

The chain joins TRBV2 to TRBJ2-1, with D maybe TRBD2 (6 bases). Trimming took off 9 bases at V and 5 bases at J, with 11 bases between the two ends. The germline V gene has CDR1 SNHLY and CDR2 FYNNEI. The CDR3 consists of 12 residues. The CDR3: CARGTPNNEQFF. DNA of the CDR3: TGTGCCAGGGGGACTCCAAACAATGAGCAGTTCTTC. The variable domain in full, with the rest retrieved from reference TRBV2 and TRBJ2-1, is EPEVTQTPSHQVTQMGQEVILRCVPISNHLYFYWYRQILGQKVEFLVSFYNNEISEKSEIFDDQFSVERPDGSNFTLKIRSTKLEDSAMYFCARGTPNNEQFFGPGTRLTVL.

The V gene is TRBV2, the J gene TRBJ1-1; weak D call: TRBD1 (6 bases). The germline CDR1 and CDR2 sequences are SNHLY and FYNNEI. V lost 2 bases and J 11 bases, leaving 12 bases between the germline ends. The CDR3 runs 12 residues. The CDR3 nucleotides read TGTGCCAGCAGTGAATGGGGGCTTGAGGCTTTCTTT. This codes for CASSEWGLEAFF.

This chain joins TRBV15 and TRBJ1-5, with D hard to call. V lost 1 base and J lost 5, with 12 bases in between. CDR3 size: 15 residues. Germline values: CDR1 LNHNV, CDR2 YYDKDF (reference sequence). Here the CDR3 DNA reads TGTGCCACCAGCAGAGGCCGAGCAGGAGATCAGCCCCAGCATTTT. Translated: CATSRGRAGDQPQHF.

This chain joins TRBV6-1 and TRBJ2-5; 8 positions match TRBD1. The CDR3 loop spans 14 amino acids. The trim removed 1 base at V and 8 bases at J, leaving 6 bases unmatched. Germline V gene data show CDR1 as MNHNS and CDR2 as SASEGT. The CDR3 nucleotides read TGTGCCAGCAGTGAAGAACTGGGACAGGCCACCCAGTACTTC. Encoded protein: CASSEELGQATQYF.

V and J are TRBV5-1 and TRBJ1-1, with TRBD1 as a possible D gene (5 bases). This CDR3 spans 15 amino acids. Germline CDR1 reads SGHRS; CDR2 reads YFSETQ. With 4 bases removed from V and 1 base from J, the gap between germline ends came to 14 bases. CDR3 nucleotides: TGCGCCAGCAGCCAAACTACAGGAGGGAACACTGAAGCTTTCTTT. Translated, it gives CASSQTTGGNTEAFF.

This chain connects TRBV28 to TRBJ1-4, with unresolved D. Trimming removed 2 bases from V and 5 bases from J, with 3 bases in between. CDR3 length: 12 amino acids. Germline CDR1 reads MDHEN; CDR2 reads SYDVKM. CDR3 in amino acids: CASSLTNEKLFF. CDR3 coding DNA: TGTGCCAGCAGTTTAACCAATGAAAAACTGTTTTTT.

The CDR3 nucleotides are TGTGCCAGCAGTCCTTGGGACAGAAAAGAGACCCAGTACTTC. This codes for CASSPWDRKETQYF. The V call is TRBV27, the J call TRBJ2-5; 7 nucleotides match TRBD1. Per germline, CDR1 MNHEY and CDR2 SMNVEV (reference sequence). This CDR3 region has 14 residues. V trimming: 5 bases; J trimming: 3 bases; junction bases outside the gene matches: 6.

The chain combines TRBV5-4 with TRBJ2-6, with a tentative D call TRBD2 (5 bases). Germline V gives CDR1 SGHNT, CDR2 YYREEE (reference sequence). CDR3 length: 18 residues. V lost 4 bases and J lost 1, with 18 bases in between. In DNA form, the CDR3 reads TGTGCCAGCAGCCCGCGGGCATCGAGTCGGTCTGGGGCCAACGTCCTGACTTTC. Encoded protein: CASSPRASSRSGANVLTF. The full variable domain, rest sourced from reference TRBV5-4 and TRBJ2-6, is ETGVTQSPTHLIKTRGQQVTLRCSSQSGHNTVSWYQQALGQGPQFIFQYYREEENGRGNFPPRFSGLQFPNYSSELNVNALELDDSALYLCASSPRASSRSGANVLTFGAGSRLTVL.

The chain couples TRBV30 to TRBJ2-3, with 13 bases that match TRBD2. From germline, CDR1 is GTSNPN and CDR2 SVGIG (reference sequence). Trimming at V came to 3 bases and at J to 8 bases, leaving 5 bases not matched to a gene. The CDR3 consists of 14 residues. The chain's CDR3 is CAWRLAGGPRTQYF. The CDR3 DNA sequence: TGTGCCTGGAGACTAGCGGGGGGGCCGCGTACGCAGTATTTT.

V and J are TRBV10-1 and TRBJ2-7; D not certain. The CDR3 consists of 14 residues. The germline V gene has CDR1 WNHNN and CDR2 SYGVQD (reference sequence). The V gene lost 7 bases and the J gene lost 4 bases, with 17 bases spanning the gap. The CDR3: CASIHSRSWYEQYF. CDR3 nucleotides: TGCGCCAGCATCCACAGCAGGAGTTGGTACGAGCAGTACTTC.

The rearrangement joins TRBV4-3 to TRBJ2-5, with D possibly being TRBD2 (6 bases). CDR1 and CDR2 from the germline V gene are LGHNA and YSLEER. The length of the CDR3 is 13 residues. V was shortened by 1 base and J by 4 bases, with 7 bases between the two germline ends. The CDR3, as DNA: TGCGCCAGCAGCCAAGCAGCGGGAGAGACCCAGTACTTC. This encodes CASSQAAGETQYF.